The clone carrying this T cell receptor (beta chain) was observed a single time. This specimen comes from a study of blood T cell repertoires in COVID-19. On the study more broadly: The origin of the acute and convalescent COVID-19 samples was the United States, Italy and Spain.

This CDR3 has 14 amino acids. The junction had 5 bases not matched to a gene; V was cut back by 6 bases and J by 2 bases. Germline CDR1 reads SNHLY; CDR2 reads FYNNEI. Patients at the Seattle site were enrolled during active infection and followed longitudinally. In the source study's methods: The assay estimated nucleated cells by amplifying reference gene primers. Sequencing was performed with immunoSEQ multiplex PCR; in TCRdb, only in-frame clones are kept and a portion is missing. V and J calls plus clone size are reproduced from that table; the DNA served to infer D and trimming. Of approximately 69,000 clones listed, 70% to 85% are singletons.

The sequenced sample consisted of peripheral blood. The sequence was obtained from a man aged 45-60 years with COVID-19, enrolled during active disease. V and J are TRBV2 and TRBJ2-7; 9 bases are a match to TRBD1. CDR3 DNA sequence: TGTGCCAGCAGAGGGGACAGGGACCCCTACGAGCAGTACTTC. This gives the protein CASRGDRDPYEQYF.